The T cell receptor (beta chain) described here comes from a study of blood T cell repertoires in COVID-19. Looking at the study overall: Whether acute or convalescent, the COVID-19 samples came from the United States, Italy and Spain.

V lost 4 bases, J lost 6 bases, and 13 bases lay in between. The CDR3 covers 13 residues. Authors' processing steps: From reference gene primer amplification, estimates of nucleated cell counts were derived. The data were produced by immunoSEQ multiplex PCR, yet TCRdb's version contains in-frame clones alone and is incomplete. That table supplies the V and J calls and clone size; D and trimming were determined from the DNA. The sample has 20,000 to 25,000 clones, around three quarters seen once. Source material: peripheral blood. This clonotype originated in a man aged 60 to 69 with active COVID-19. This rearrangement joins TRBV12-3 or TRBV12-4 to TRBJ2-7, with D tentatively TRBD1 (6 bases). In DNA, the CDR3 is TGTGCCAGCAGTTCCTACAGGGAAGGCGAGCAGTACTTC. Its protein is CASSSYREGEQYF.